This record covers a single T cell receptor (beta chain). This clone occurred a few times. The antigen it binds to is not known. No base quality values were provided; no much bigger clone lies one nucleotide off. Enrolling through a virtual design, the prospective study's participants ranged in age from roughly 18 to 95 years and lived across roughly 24 United States geographic areas. To assign participants to cohorts, the prospective study relied on clinical history that participants themselves reported in a screening survey and a study questionnaire. Exposed participants had been in contact, within 2 weeks of entering the study, with a person who had a PCR-confirmed or clinician-diagnosed case of COVID-19. Each participant in the prospective study had whole blood, serum and a nasopharyngeal or oropharyngeal swab collected by mobile phlebotomists. Additional blood draws and questionnaires over an approximately two-month period could optionally be provided by prospective study participants. Prospective study blood samples were shipped either frozen or at room temperature before DNA extraction.

Including the terminal cysteine and phenylalanine, the CDR3 comprises 15 residues. The sequence is cut down to CDR3 DNA, 45 bases in frame from base 1. V is pared back by 2 bases and J by 6 bases, with 14 bases lying between the germline termini. For CDR1 and CDR2, the germline V gene lists MGHRA and YSYEKL. This sample was taken from a study of blood T cell repertoires in COVID-19 (dated by TCRdb to the early 2020s). In terms of the full investigation: Collaborator samples came from the United States, Italy and Spain and covered acute and convalescent phases of COVID-19. The prospective study material was composed of cDNA or gDNA derived from T cells, B-cell-depleted T cells, or PBMCs. Deeply sampled blood TCRbeta repertoires from subjects exposed to, actively infected with, or recovered from COVID-19 were included in the dataset. The repertoires were made available in a free public database intended to serve as a resource for research on the immune response to SARS-CoV-2. The samples were drawn from two sources: the first 160 participants of the ongoing ImmuneRACE study, and 1,000 to 1,500 subjects contributed by 6 global collaborators. A de-identified subject ID, COVID-19 status, age in years and sex were almost always included in the sample metadata. Where available, HLA class I and class II types were obtained from metadata supplied by the sample provider rather than from assay-based typing. Results and caveats for the whole study, not just this receptor: The quantity of clinical and demographic metadata differed by source and by participant and was supplied without curation.

TCRbeta CDR3 regions were amplified from genomic DNA by means of the immunoSEQ Assay, a bias-controlled multiplex PCR. The paper's data handling went like this. Nucleated cell counts per sample were estimated from amplification of reference gene primers within the assay. To quantify the absolute abundance of each unique TCRbeta CDR3 rearrangement, sequence reads were collapsed and filtered. Productive Simpson clonality was computed per sample as the square root of Simpson's diversity index over productive rearrangements. In TCRdb, the immuneACCESS table is reduced to in-frame sequences with V and J assigned. These tables do not hold every clone; where another copy was compared, an unresolved V gene accounts for under half, and the others remain unexplained. V, J and clone size are taken as reported in that table, and D and trimming were inferred from the DNA itself. In all, the sample holds roughly 140,000 clones, and about 80% of those were seen once. Around 1.6% of the sample is held by the ten biggest clonotypes.

The receptor chain draws on TRBV4-1 and TRBJ2-1, and the D gene may be TRBD2, 6 bases matching. Sequenced input: PBMCs or T cells enriched from blood (not recorded which). The receptor was derived from a woman aged 18-35 years who had been exposed to COVID-19. Read as DNA, the sequence is TGCGCCAGCAGCCAAATGGGACTCTACAGCAATGAGCAGTTCTTC. Its amino acids are CASSQMGLYSNEQFF.